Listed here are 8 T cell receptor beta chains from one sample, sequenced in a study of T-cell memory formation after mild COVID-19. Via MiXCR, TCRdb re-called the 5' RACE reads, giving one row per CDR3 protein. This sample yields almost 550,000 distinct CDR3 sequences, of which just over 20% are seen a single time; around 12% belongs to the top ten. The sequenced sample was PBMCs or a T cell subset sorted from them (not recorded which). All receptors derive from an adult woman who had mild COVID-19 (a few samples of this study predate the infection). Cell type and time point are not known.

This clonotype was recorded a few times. CDR3 sequence (DNA): TGTGCCAGCAGATCAAACCGCCCCTACGAGCAGTACTTC. This encodes CASRSNRPYEQYF. The chain carries TRBV28 and TRBJ2-7; D uncertain. The CDR3 covers 13 residues. Germline-derived CDR1 and CDR2 are MDHEN and SYDVKM. Trimming removed 6 bases at V and 2 bases at J, with 11 bases between. Based on the CDR3 plus reference TRBV28 and TRBJ2-7, the full variable domain is DVKVTQSSRYLVKRTGEKVFLECVQDMDHENMFWYRQDPGLGLRLIYFSYDVKMKEKGDIPEGYSVSREKKERFSLILESASTNQTSMYLCASRSNRPYEQYFGPGTRLTVT.

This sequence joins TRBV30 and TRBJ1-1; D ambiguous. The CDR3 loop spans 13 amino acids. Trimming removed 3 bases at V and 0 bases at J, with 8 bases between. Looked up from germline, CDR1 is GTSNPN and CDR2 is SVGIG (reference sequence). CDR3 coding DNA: TGTGCCTGGAGCGATATAGTGAACACTGAAGCTTTCTTT. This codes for CAWSDIVNTEAFF.

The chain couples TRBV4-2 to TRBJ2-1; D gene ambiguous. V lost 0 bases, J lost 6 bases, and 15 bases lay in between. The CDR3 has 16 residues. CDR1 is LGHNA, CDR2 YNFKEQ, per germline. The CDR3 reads CASSQDEERPVNEQFF. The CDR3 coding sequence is TGTGCCAGCAGCCAAGATGAGGAGCGTCCTGTCAATGAGCAGTTCTTC.

The CDR3 DNA reads as TGTGCCAGCAGCGACTTGAGGGGGGCCGGGGAGACCCAGTACTTC. This translates into CASSDLRGAGETQYF. The chain employs TRBV7-9 and TRBJ2-5; D might be TRBD1 or TRBD2, each matching 6 bases. Germline loops: CDR1 SEHNR, CDR2 FQNEAQ (reference sequence). There are 15 residues in the CDR3. Between the trimmed V and J ends, which lost 5 bases and 5 bases, there was a span of 18 bases.

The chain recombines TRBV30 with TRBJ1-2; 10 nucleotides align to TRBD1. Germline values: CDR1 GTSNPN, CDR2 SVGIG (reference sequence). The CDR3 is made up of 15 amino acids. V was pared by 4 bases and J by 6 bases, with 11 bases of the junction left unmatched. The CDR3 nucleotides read TGTGCCTGGACCAAAGGGGACAGGGGACGTGATGGCTACACCTTC. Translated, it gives CAWTKGDRGRDGYTF.

This CDR3 reads CSVEDGLAGASYNEQFF. CDR3 in DNA: TGCAGCGTTGAAGATGGCCTAGCGGGGGCGTCCTACAATGAGCAGTTCTTC. This chain connects TRBV29-1 to TRBJ2-1; the match to TRBD2 covers 10 bases. Germline loops: CDR1 SQVTM, CDR2 ANQGSEA. This CDR3 spans 17 amino acids. Trimming took 0 bases from V and 1 from J; bases not matched to a gene: 6.

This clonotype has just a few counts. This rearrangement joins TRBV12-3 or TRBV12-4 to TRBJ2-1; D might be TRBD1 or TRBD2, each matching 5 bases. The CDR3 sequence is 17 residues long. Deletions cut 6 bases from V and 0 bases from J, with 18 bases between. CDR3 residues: CASSPTRGPSSYNEQFF. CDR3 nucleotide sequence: TGTGCCAGCAGCCCAACTCGGGGACCAAGCTCCTACAATGAGCAGTTCTTC.

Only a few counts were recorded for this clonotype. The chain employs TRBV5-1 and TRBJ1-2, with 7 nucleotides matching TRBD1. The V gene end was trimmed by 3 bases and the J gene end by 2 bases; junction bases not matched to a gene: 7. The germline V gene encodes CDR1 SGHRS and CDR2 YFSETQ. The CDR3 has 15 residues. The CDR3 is CASSSGQVNNYGYTF. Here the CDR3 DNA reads TGCGCCAGCAGCTCTGGACAGGTTAACAACTATGGCTACACCTTC.